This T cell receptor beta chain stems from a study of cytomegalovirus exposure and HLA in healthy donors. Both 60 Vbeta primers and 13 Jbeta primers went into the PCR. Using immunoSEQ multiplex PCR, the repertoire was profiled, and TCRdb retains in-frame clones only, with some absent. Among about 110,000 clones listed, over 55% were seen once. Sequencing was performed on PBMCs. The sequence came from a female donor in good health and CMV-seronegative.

The CDR3 DNA reads TGTGCCAGTAGTCAGGACAGGGGGAGCAGATACGAGCAGTACTTC. Translated: CASSQDRGSRYEQYF. The V and J genes are TRBV19 and TRBJ2-7, with 10 nucleotides matching TRBD1. Trimming at V came to 5 bases and at J to 4 bases, leaving 8 bases not matched to a gene. The germline gives CDR1 LNHDA, CDR2 SQIVND (reference sequence). This CDR3 comprises 15 residues. Variable domain in full (rest from reference TRBV19 and TRBJ2-7): DGGITQSPKYLFRKEGQNVTLSCEQNLNHDAMYWYRQDPGQGLRLIYYSQIVNDFQKGDIAEGYSVSREKKESFPLTVTSAQKNPTAFYLCASSQDRGSRYEQYFGPGTRLTVT.